The T cell receptor (beta chain) under discussion was sequenced for a study of immune evolution from preneoplasia to lung adenocarcinoma. TCRdb's table, derived via immunoSEQ multiplex PCR, lists solely in-frame clones and lacks some. The table has around 3,000 clones, roughly 87% seen once; the top ten hold roughly an eighth. CDR3 length equals 13 residues. Germline CDR1 MNHEY, CDR2 SMNVEV (reference sequence). Trimming cost V 5 bases and J 8 bases; bases outside gene matches: 5. Study findings and constraints: Normal lung had highest clonality; later lesions appeared denser, more diverse. From normal lung to invasive adenocarcinoma, top clone frequencies appeared to decrease.

Comment on this clone: Antigen unknown.

Resections took place in Japan or China from about 2013 to 2018. Histologic diagnosis was independently verified by two lung pathologists. The chain recombines TRBV27 with TRBJ1-4; 7 bases are a match to TRBD1. Input material: FFPE adjacent normal lung tissue. The sequence was collected from a person aged 35-49 years with lung adenocarcinoma. Here the CDR3 reads CASSHGTEEKLFF. CDR3 nucleotides: TGTGCCAGCAGTCACGGGACAGAAGAAAAACTGTTTTTT.